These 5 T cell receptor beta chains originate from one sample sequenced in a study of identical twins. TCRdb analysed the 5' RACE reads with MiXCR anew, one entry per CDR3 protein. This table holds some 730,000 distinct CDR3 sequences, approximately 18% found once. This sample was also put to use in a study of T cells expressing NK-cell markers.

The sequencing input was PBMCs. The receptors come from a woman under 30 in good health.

CDR3 in DNA: TGTGCCTACTCGTCTAGCCGGGGAACCGGGGAGCTGTTTTTT. It translates to CAYSSSRGTGELFF. The chain employs TRBV12-3 or TRBV12-4 and TRBJ2-2, with D possibly TRBD2 on 5 matching bases. This CDR3 spans 14 amino acids. V was shortened by 11 bases and J by 5 bases, with 18 bases between the two germline ends.

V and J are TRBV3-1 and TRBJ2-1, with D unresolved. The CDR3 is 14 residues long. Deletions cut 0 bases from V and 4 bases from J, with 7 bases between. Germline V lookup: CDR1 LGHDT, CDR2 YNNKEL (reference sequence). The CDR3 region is CASSQENLYNEQFF. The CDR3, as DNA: TGTGCCAGCAGCCAAGAGAACCTTTACAATGAGCAGTTCTTC.

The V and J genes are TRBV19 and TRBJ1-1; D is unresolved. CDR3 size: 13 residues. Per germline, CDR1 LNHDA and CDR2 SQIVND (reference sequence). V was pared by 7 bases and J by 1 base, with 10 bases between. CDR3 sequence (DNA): TGTGCCAGTATTCGGATTCCGAACACTGAAGCTTTCTTT. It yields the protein CASIRIPNTEAFF.

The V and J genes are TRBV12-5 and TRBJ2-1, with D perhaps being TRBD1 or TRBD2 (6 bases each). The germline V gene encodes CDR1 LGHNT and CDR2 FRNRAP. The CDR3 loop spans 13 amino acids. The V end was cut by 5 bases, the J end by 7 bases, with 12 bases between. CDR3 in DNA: TGTGCTAGTGGTCCGGACAGCGGGAATGAGCAGTTCTTC. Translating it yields CASGPDSGNEQFF.

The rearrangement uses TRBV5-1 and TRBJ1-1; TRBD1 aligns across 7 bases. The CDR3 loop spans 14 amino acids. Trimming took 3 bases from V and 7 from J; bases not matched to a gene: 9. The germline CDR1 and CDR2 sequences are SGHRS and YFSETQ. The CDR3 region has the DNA TGCGCCAGCAGCTGGAGGGACAGCGGAGATGAAGCTTTCTTT. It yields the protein CASSWRDSGDEAFF.